This TCR beta chain was identified in a study of PD-L1 blockade in urothelial cancer. From germline, CDR1 is SGDLS and CDR2 YYNGEE. Trimming left V 4 bases short and J 0 bases short, with 10 bases between. This CDR3 spans 15 amino acids. Assay: immunoSEQ multiplex PCR; the TCRdb copy retains only in-frame clones and omits some. This sample has some 120,000 clones, with around 88% found just once. Time point here: peripheral blood 6 weeks after treatment start. Details on this clone: Its antigen is as yet unknown.

Findings of the study overall: Pretreatment blood TCR clonality under the median forecast improved survival.

The sample was PBMCs, taken around atezolizumab (anti-PD-L1) treatment. The chain employs TRBV9 and TRBJ2-2; D unresolved. The sequence was collected from a man in his sixties with urothelial cancer. CDR3 DNA: TGTGCCAGCAGCCGGGTAGTGACGAACACCGGGGAGCTGTTTTTT. Translating gives CASSRVVTNTGELFF.